This TCR beta chain was found in a study of CD4 T cells in relation to SARS-CoV-2 and coronaviruses. Background on the study: PBMCs were cultured with antigen for over 8 days before TCR beta sequencing. Crossreactive spike epitopes shared across donors were mapped to their HLA restriction. Two subjects were Hispanic; patients were fewer than ten males and a handful of females.

Measured with immunoSEQ multiplex PCR; TCRdb has only the in-frame clones, and not every one. The data show about 36,000 clones, around 85% seen once. Sorted naive or memory CD4+ cells met CEF peptides for around eleven days. The CDR3 has 16 amino acids. Trimming stripped 3 bases from V and 0 bases from J, with 12 bases between. Germline V gives CDR1 KGHSH, CDR2 LQKENI. About this clone itself: Antigen specificity is unknown.

The rearrangement joins TRBV18 to TRBJ1-3, with unresolved D. The sample comprised naive CD4+ T cells from PBMCs, cultured in vitro. Subset defined: naive CD4+ T cells isolated by negative enrichment. The TCR originated in an adult with COVID-19. The CDR3 coding sequence is TGTGCCAGCTCACCCGTGAAGGGCGACTCTGGAAACACCATATATTTT. Translation gives CASSPVKGDSGNTIYF.